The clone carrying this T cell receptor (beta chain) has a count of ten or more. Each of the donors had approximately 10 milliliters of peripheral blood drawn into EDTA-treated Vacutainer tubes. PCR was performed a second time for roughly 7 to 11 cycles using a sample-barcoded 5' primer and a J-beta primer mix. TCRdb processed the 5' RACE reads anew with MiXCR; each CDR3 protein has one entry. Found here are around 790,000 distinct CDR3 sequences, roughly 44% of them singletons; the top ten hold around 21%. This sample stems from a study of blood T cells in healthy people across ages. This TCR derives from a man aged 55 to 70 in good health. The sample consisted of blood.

CDR3 coding DNA: TGTGCCAGCACTGATTCCGGGACAGTCAAGGACGAGCAGTACTTC. Translation gives CASTDSGTVKDEQYF. The chain has TRBV6-2 or TRBV6-3 and TRBJ2-7; 7 bases align to TRBD1. The CDR3 has 15 amino acids. The V gene end was trimmed by 7 bases and the J gene end by 5 bases; junction bases not matched to a gene: 14. Germline values: CDR1 MNHEY, CDR2 SVGEGT.